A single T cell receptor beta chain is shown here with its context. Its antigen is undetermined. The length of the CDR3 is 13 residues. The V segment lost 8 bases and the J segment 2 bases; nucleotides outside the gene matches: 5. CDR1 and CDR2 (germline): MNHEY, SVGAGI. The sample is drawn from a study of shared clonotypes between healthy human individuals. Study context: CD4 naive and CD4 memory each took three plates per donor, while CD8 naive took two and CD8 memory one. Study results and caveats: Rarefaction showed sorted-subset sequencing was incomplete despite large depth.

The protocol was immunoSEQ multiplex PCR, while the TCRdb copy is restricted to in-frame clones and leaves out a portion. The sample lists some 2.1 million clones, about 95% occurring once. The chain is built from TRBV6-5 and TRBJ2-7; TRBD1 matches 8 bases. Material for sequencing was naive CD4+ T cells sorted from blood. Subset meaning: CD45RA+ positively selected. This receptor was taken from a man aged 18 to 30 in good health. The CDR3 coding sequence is TGTGCCAGCCTTGGACAGGGCCCCTACGAGCAGTACTTC. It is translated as CASLGQGPYEQYF.